The 21 T cell receptor beta chains below all came from one sample that was sequenced in a study of cytomegalovirus exposure and HLA in healthy donors. The study ran its PCR with 60 Vbeta and 13 Jbeta primers. TCRdb's copy holds only in-frame clones and misses some; the assay was immunoSEQ multiplex PCR. The sample lists about 99,000 clones; around 73% were seen once. The specimen was PBMCs. The origin of the receptors is a middle-aged woman in good health and CMV-seronegative.

The gene calls are TRBV28 and TRBJ2-1; TRBD2 is a possible D gene (6 bases). Germline V gene sequence: CDR1 MDHEN, CDR2 SYDVKM. The CDR3 has 13 residues. V lost 10 bases and J 4 bases, leaving 14 bases between the germline ends. CDR3 protein: CAIRGNWYNEQFF. Written as DNA, the CDR3 is TGTGCCATCCGGGGGAATTGGTACAATGAGCAGTTCTTC.

CDR3 in DNA: TGTGCCAGCAGCTTGGCCGGGGACTCTCTGGATGAGCAGTTCTTC. This gives the protein CASSLAGDSLDEQFF. The V gene is TRBV7-6, the J gene TRBJ2-1; tentative D call: TRBD2 (6 bases). This CDR3 region has 15 residues. Trimming removed 3 bases from V and 8 bases from J, with 17 bases in between. Germline V lookup: CDR1 SGHVS, CDR2 FNYEAQ. The full variable domain, in which reference TRBV7-6 and TRBJ2-1 provide the parts outside the CDR3, is GAGVSQSPRYKVTKRGQDVALRCDPISGHVSLYWYRQALGQGPEFLTYFNYEAQQDKSGLPNDRFSAERPEGSISTLTIQRTEQRDSAMYRCASSLAGDSLDEQFFGPGTRLTVL.

The CDR3 DNA sequence: TGTGCCAGCAGTCTAATACGGGAGGTCGCCTACGAGCAGTACTTC. Residues: CASSLIREVAYEQYF. The genes are TRBV27 and TRBJ2-7; TRBD2 matches at 7 bases. After removal of 5 bases from V and 2 bases from J, the junction contained 9 bases not matched to a gene. This CDR3 spans 15 amino acids. Germline values: CDR1 MNHEY, CDR2 SMNVEV (reference sequence).

The chain combines TRBV14 with TRBJ2-7; 11 positions match TRBD2. J was trimmed by 7 bases and V by 3 bases; bases with no gene match: 8. CDR3 length: 15 residues. Looked up from germline, CDR1 is SGHDN and CDR2 is FVKESK. The CDR3 nucleotides read TGTGCCAGCAGCCATTCTGCTAGCGGGAGGAAGGAGCAGTACTTC. It codes for CASSHSASGRKEQYF.

Here the CDR3 DNA reads TGTGCCAGCAGCCCCTTCACTGAAGCTTTCTTT. It is translated as CASSPFTEAFF. The chain recombines TRBV7-9 with TRBJ1-1; no reliable D call. The germline V gene has CDR1 SEHNR and CDR2 FQNEAQ (reference sequence). The CDR3 has 11 amino acids. Trimming removed 5 bases at V and 4 bases at J, with 5 bases between. The complete variable domain, with remaining parts taken from reference TRBV7-9 and TRBJ1-1, reads DTGVSQNPRHKITKRGQNVTFRCDPISEHNRLYWYRQTLGQGPEFLTYFQNEAQLEKSRLLSDRFSAERPKGSFSTLEIQRTEQGDSAMYLCASSPFTEAFFGQGTRLTVV.

The CDR3: CASSNVQGNQPQHF. CDR3 coding DNA: TGTGCCAGCAGCAACGTACAGGGGAATCAGCCCCAGCATTTT. J is TRBJ1-5 and V is TRBV21-1; TRBD1, the table's D call, lacks a check against the DNA. TRBV21-1 counts as a pseudogene. CDR3 length: 14 amino acids.

The V call is TRBV28, the J call TRBJ1-1; possibly TRBD1 for D (5 bases). V was cut by 3 bases and J by 3 bases, with 11 bases left in between. The CDR3 totals 14 residues. Looked up from germline, CDR1 is MDHEN and CDR2 is SYDVKM. The DNA for the CDR3 is TGTGCCAGCAGTTTTGGGGGGGAGGACACTGAAGCTTTCTTT. It translates to CASSFGGEDTEAFF.

This clone was found a few times. The chain has TRBV14 and TRBJ2-7; D gene unclear. CDR1 is SGHDN, CDR2 FVKESK, per germline. The ends were cut back, 1 base at V and 3 bases at J, with 7 bases in the middle. This CDR3 has 13 residues. The CDR3 region is CASSQVHNYEQYF. In nucleotides, the CDR3 is TGTGCCAGCAGCCAAGTACACAACTACGAGCAGTACTTC.

This sequence joins TRBV28 and TRBJ1-1; 9 nucleotides agree with TRBD1. The CDR3 is 18 residues long. Germline lookup yields CDR1 MDHEN and CDR2 SYDVKM. Unmatched junction bases numbered 14, after V lost 6 bases and J lost 0 bases. DNA for the CDR3: TGTGCCAGCAGCGACCTCCCGGGACAGGGTCCCCTGAACACTGAAGCTTTCTTT. Protein sequence: CASSDLPGQGPLNTEAFF.

CDR3 in DNA: TGTGCCATCAGTGAAAGGGGGGGGACTAGCGGGAGAAATGAGCAGTTCTTC. Translation gives CAISERGGTSGRNEQFF. The J gene is TRBJ2-1, the V gene TRBV10-3; 14 bases align to TRBD2. The V segment lost 3 bases and the J segment 7 bases; nucleotides outside the gene matches: 8. Germline V gene lookup returns CDR1 ENHRY and CDR2 SYGVKD. The CDR3 has 17 amino acids.

This clone was observed a few times. The chain is built from TRBV6-5 and TRBJ1-1; D possibly corresponds to TRBD1 (6 bases). The CDR3 totals 16 residues. V was trimmed by 2 bases and J by 2 bases, leaving 15 bases between them. From germline, CDR1 is MNHEY and CDR2 SVGAGI. In DNA, the CDR3 is TGTGCCAGCAGTTACAGGTCAGGGGCCCCAAACACTGAAGCTTTCTTT. This codes for CASSYRSGAPNTEAFF.

The rearrangement uses TRBV5-1 and TRBJ2-3; 9 positions agree with TRBD1. The junction had 1 base not matched to a gene; V was cut back by 4 bases and J by 1 base. CDR1 and CDR2 (germline): SGHRS, YFSETQ. The length of the CDR3 is 14 residues. The CDR3 region has the DNA TGCGCCAGCAGCCGGGACAGGGGCACAGATACGCAGTATTTT. It encodes CASSRDRGTDTQYF.

The V and J genes are TRBV11-2 and TRBJ2-5; D perhaps matches TRBD1 (6 bases). CDR1 and CDR2 from the germline V gene are SGHAT and FQNNGV. The V and J ends lost 4 bases and 5 bases respectively, with 17 bases between them. The CDR3 contains 15 residues. CDR3 amino acids: CASSYNRGKVETQYF. The CDR3 bases are TGTGCCAGCAGCTACAATAGGGGGAAGGTGGAGACCCAGTACTTC.

The chain recombines TRBV12-5 with TRBJ2-5; the match to TRBD2 covers 16 bases. Per germline, CDR1 LGHNT and CDR2 FRNRAP. The V gene end was trimmed by 1 base and the J gene end by 5 bases; junction bases not matched to a gene: 4. The CDR3 is made up of 17 amino acids. As DNA, the CDR3 is TGTGCTAGTGGTTTGGGGGGACTAGCGGGAGGGCCGGAGACCCAGTACTTC. It encodes CASGLGGLAGGPETQYF.

The sample holds a few counts of this clone. The rearrangement joins TRBV4-3 to TRBJ2-2; D is perhaps TRBD1 (5 bases). V shed 8 bases and J shed 2 bases, with 15 bases lying between them. Looked up from germline, CDR1 is LGHNA and CDR2 is YSLEER. The CDR3 sequence is 15 residues long. The CDR3: CASRLQGINTGELFF. CDR3 sequence (DNA): TGCGCCAGCCGGCTCCAGGGAATCAACACCGGGGAGCTGTTTTTT.

This clone has only one observation. The chain uses TRBV11-2 and TRBJ1-1; no definite D call. The CDR3 contains 13 residues. Germline assignment: CDR1 SGHAT and CDR2 FQNNGV. V was shortened by 1 base and J by 3 bases, with 6 bases between the two germline ends. The CDR3 nucleotides are TGTGCCAGCAGCTTAGTCCCGGACACTGAAGCTTTCTTT. The encoded protein is CASSLVPDTEAFF.

This chain joins TRBV7-9 and TRBJ2-1, with TRBD1 identical over 12 bases. CDR3 length: 15 amino acids. The germline V gene has CDR1 SEHNR and CDR2 FQNEAQ (reference sequence). J was trimmed by 3 bases and V by 5 bases; bases with no gene match: 2. Here the CDR3 DNA reads TGTGCCAGCAGCCGGGACAGGGGGCTCTACAATGAGCAGTTCTTC. It is translated as CASSRDRGLYNEQFF.

This clone has just a few counts. The rearrangement uses TRBV6-5 and TRBJ1-1; 8 bases line up with TRBD1. Looked up from germline, CDR1 is MNHEY and CDR2 is SVGAGI. Trimming took 6 bases from V and 4 from J; bases not matched to a gene: 7. The CDR3 length is 14 residues. The CDR3 DNA follows: TGTGCCAGCAGCAGGGGACAGGAGGGCACTGAAGCTTTCTTT. Protein sequence: CASSRGQEGTEAFF.

The rearrangement links TRBV9 to TRBJ2-1; D not certain. The CDR3 runs 16 residues. V gave up 6 bases and J gave up 0 bases, with 16 bases separating them. CDR1 and CDR2 (germline): SGDLS, YYNGEE. Here the CDR3 reads CASNPEYVSSYNEQFF. DNA of the CDR3: TGTGCCAGCAACCCGGAGTATGTAAGCTCCTACAATGAGCAGTTCTTC.

The sample holds one count of this clone. The chain is built from TRBV19 and TRBJ1-5; D might be TRBD1 (5 bases). Germline V gene data show CDR1 as LNHDA and CDR2 as SQIVND (reference sequence). V lost 5 bases and J lost 6, with 11 bases in between. The length of the CDR3 is 13 residues. The CDR3 region is CASSPQGAQPQHF. CDR3 DNA: TGTGCCAGTAGTCCTCAAGGGGCTCAGCCCCAGCATTTT. Full variable domain (rest looked up from reference TRBV19 and TRBJ1-5): DGGITQSPKYLFRKEGQNVTLSCEQNLNHDAMYWYRQDPGQGLRLIYYSQIVNDFQKGDIAEGYSVSREKKESFPLTVTSAQKNPTAFYLCASSPQGAQPQHFGDGTRLSIL.

The CDR3 here is CASSLVTGAPTETQYF. Written as DNA, the CDR3 is TGTGCCAGCAGCCTCGTAACTGGGGCCCCTACAGAGACCCAGTACTTC. The V and J genes are TRBV9 and TRBJ2-5, with TRBD1 as a possible D gene (5 bases). V shed 4 bases and J shed 4 bases, with 20 bases lying between them. This CDR3 contains 16 residues. Germline CDR1 and CDR2: SGDLS and YYNGEE.